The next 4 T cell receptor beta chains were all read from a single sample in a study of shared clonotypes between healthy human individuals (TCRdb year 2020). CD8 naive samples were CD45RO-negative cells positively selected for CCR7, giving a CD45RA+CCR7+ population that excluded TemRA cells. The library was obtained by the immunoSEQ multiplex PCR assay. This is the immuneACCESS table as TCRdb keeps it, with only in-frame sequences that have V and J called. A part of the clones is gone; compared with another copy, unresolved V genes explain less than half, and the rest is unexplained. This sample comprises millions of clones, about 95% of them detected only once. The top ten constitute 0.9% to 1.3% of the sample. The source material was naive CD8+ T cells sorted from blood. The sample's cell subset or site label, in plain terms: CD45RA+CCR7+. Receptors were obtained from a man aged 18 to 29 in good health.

The CDR3 sequence: CASNLVPGHPYEQYF. The CDR3 bases are TGCGCCAGCAACCTGGTCCCGGGACATCCCTACGAGCAGTACTTC. The genes are TRBV5-1 and TRBJ2-7; perhaps TRBD1 as D (6 bases). The CDR3 has 15 amino acids. Trimming cost V 6 bases and J 2 bases, with 18 bases left between them. Germline V lookup: CDR1 SGHRS, CDR2 YFSETQ.

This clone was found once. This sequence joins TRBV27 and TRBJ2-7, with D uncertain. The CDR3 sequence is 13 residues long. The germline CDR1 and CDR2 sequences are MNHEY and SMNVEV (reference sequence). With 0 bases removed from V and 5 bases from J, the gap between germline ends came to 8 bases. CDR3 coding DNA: TGTGCCAGCAGTTTATCAACCGTGAACGAGCAGTACTTC. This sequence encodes CASSLSTVNEQYF.

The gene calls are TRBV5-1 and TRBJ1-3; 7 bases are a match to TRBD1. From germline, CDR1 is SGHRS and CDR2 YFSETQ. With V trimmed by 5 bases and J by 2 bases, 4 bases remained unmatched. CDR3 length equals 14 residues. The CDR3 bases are TGCGCCAGCAGGGGGGACAGTACTGGAAACACCATATATTTT. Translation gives CASRGDSTGNTIYF.

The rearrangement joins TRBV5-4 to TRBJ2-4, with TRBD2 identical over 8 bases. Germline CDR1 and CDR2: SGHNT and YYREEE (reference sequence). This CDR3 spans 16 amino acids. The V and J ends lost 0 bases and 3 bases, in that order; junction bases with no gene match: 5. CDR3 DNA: TGTGCCAGCAGCTTGGCAAGCGGGGGAGGCAAAAACATTCAGTACTTC. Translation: CASSLASGGGKNIQYF.